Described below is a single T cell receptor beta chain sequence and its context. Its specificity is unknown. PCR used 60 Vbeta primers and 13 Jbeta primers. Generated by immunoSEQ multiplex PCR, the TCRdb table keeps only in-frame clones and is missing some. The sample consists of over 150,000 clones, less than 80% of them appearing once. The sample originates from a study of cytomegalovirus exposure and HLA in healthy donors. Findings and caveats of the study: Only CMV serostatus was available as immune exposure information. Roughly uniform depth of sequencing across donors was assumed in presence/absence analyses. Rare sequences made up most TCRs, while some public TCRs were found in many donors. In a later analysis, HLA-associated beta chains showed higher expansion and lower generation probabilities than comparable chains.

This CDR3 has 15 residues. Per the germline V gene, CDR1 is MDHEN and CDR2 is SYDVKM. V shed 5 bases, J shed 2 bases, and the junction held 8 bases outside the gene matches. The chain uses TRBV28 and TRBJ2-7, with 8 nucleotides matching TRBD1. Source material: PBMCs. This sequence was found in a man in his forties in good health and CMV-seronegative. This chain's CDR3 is CASSGVNRGAYEQYF. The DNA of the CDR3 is TGTGCCAGCAGTGGGGTCAACAGGGGGGCCTACGAGCAGTACTTC.